The clone carrying this T cell receptor beta chain was recorded once. The antigen is not known. Germline assignment: CDR1 DFQATT and CDR2 SNEGSKA (reference sequence). V lost 7 bases and J 0 bases, leaving 18 bases between the germline ends. This CDR3 has 15 amino acids. TCRdb reanalysed the reads using MiXCR and keeps one entry per CDR3 protein. The sample has approximately 730,000 distinct CDR3 sequences, almost 30% seen once. This specimen comes from a study of T cell repertoires in cytomegalovirus infection. Study at large: Peptides in the study included HLA-C-restricted and HLA-B-restricted CMV epitopes. It was the public TCR beta signatures that indicated both CMV infection and matching HLA type. Points from the study as a whole: Identification of carriers of CMV plus the relevant HLA was performed using cumulative public TCR beta family frequency. CMV-specific TCR beta clonotypes restricted by HLA-C dominated the ex vivo response.

The chain links TRBV20-1 to TRBJ2-5; possibly TRBD2 for D (6 bases). The clonotype was recovered from a human donor in good health (CMV status not recorded). Some clones in this sample may be carry-over from other donors' samples. This specimen was cultured CD8+ T cells from PBMCs, taken from culture after CMV antigen stimulation. CDR3 sequence reads: CSVPNGDWDQETQYF. CDR3 DNA sequence: TGCAGTGTCCCGAACGGGGACTGGGACCAAGAGACCCAGTACTTC.